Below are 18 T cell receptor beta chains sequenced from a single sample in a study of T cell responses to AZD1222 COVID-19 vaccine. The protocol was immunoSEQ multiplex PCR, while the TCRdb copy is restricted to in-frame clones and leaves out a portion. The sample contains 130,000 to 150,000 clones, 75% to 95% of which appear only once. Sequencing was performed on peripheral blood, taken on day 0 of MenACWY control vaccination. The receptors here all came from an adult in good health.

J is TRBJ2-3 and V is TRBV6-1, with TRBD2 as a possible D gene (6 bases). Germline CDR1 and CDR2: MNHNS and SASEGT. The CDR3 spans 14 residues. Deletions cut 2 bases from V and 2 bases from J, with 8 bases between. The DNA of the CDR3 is TGTGCCAGCAGTGAAAGGGACTCCACAGATACGCAGTATTTT. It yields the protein CASSERDSTDTQYF.

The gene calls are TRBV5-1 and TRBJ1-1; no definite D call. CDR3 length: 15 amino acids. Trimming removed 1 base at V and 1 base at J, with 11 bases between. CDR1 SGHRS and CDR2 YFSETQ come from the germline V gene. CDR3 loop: CASSLWAEANTEAFF. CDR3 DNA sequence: TGCGCCAGCAGCTTGTGGGCGGAAGCGAACACTGAAGCTTTCTTT. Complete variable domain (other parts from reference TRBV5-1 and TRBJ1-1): KAGVTQTPRYLIKTRGQQVTLSCSPISGHRSVSWYQQTPGQGLQFLFEYFSETQRNKGNFPGRFSGRQFSNSRSEMNVSTLELGDSALYLCASSLWAEANTEAFFGQGTRLTVV.

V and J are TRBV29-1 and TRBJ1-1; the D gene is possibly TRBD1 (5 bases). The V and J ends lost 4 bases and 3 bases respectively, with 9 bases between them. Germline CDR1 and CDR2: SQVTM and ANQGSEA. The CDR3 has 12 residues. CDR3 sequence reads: CSVVVRDTEAFF. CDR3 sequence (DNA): TGCAGCGTTGTGGTCAGGGACACTGAAGCTTTCTTT.

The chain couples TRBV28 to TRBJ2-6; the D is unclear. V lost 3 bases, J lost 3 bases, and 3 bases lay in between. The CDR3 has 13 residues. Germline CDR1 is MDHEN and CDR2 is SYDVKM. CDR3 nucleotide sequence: TGTGCCAGCAGTTTTAGTGGGGCCAACGTCCTGACTTTC. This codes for CASSFSGANVLTF.

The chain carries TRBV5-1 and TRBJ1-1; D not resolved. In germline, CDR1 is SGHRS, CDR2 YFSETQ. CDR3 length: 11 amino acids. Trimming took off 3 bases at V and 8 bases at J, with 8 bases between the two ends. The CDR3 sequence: CASSYGGEAFF. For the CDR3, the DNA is TGCGCCAGCAGCTACGGCGGAGAAGCTTTCTTT.

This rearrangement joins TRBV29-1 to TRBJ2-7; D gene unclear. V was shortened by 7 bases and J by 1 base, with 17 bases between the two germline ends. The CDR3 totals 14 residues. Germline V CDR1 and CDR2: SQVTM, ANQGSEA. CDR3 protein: CSAHTEFVSYEQYF. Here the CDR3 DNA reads TGCAGCGCCCACACAGAATTCGTATCCTACGAGCAGTACTTC.

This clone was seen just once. CDR3 nucleotide sequence: TGCAGTGCTCGTGACAGAATCAATCAGCCCCAGCATTTT. Residues: CSARDRINQPQHF. The chain combines TRBV20-1 with TRBJ1-5, with D maybe TRBD1 (5 bases). The CDR3 sequence is 13 residues long. CDR1 is DFQATT and CDR2 is SNEGSKA in the germline V gene (reference sequence). Between the trimmed V and J ends, which lost 5 bases and 3 bases, there was a span of 11 bases.

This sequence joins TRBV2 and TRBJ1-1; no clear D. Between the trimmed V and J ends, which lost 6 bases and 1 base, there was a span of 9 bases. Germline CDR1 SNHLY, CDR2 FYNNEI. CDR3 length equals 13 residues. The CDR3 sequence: CASRGERNTEAFF. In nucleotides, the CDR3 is TGTGCCAGCAGGGGAGAAAGGAACACTGAAGCTTTCTTT.

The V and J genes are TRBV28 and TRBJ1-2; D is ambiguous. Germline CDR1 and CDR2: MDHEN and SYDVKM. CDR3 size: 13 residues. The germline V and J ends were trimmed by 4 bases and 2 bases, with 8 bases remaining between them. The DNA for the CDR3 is TGTGCCAGCAGTTCTTCCGAAAACTATGGCTACACCTTC. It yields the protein CASSSSENYGYTF.

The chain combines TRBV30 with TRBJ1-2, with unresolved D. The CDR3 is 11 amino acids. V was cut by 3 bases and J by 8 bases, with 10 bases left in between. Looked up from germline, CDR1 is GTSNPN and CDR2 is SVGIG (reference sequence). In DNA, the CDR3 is TGTGCCTGGAGCTTATTGGTAGGCTACACCTTC. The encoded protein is CAWSLLVGYTF.

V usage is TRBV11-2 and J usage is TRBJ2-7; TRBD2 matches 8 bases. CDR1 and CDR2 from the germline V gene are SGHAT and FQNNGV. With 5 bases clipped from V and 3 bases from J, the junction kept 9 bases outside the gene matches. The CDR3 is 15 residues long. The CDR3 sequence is CASSTSSSGLYEQYF. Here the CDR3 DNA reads TGTGCCAGCAGCACGTCGTCTAGCGGGCTCTACGAGCAGTACTTC.

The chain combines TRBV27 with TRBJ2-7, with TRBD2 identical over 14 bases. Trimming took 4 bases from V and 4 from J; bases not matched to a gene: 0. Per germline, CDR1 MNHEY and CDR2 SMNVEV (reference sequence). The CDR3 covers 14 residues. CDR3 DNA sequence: TGTGCCAGCAGTTGGACTAGCGGGGGGTACGAGCAGTACTTC. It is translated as CASSWTSGGYEQYF.

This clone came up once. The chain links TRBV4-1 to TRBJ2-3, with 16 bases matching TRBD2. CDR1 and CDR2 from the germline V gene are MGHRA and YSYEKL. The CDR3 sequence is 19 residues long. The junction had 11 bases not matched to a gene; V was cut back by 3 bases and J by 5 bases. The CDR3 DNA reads TGCGCCAGCAGCCAGCCCGGGACTAGCGGGAGGGCCATGGTAGATACGCAGTATTTT. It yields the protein CASSQPGTSGRAMVDTQYF.

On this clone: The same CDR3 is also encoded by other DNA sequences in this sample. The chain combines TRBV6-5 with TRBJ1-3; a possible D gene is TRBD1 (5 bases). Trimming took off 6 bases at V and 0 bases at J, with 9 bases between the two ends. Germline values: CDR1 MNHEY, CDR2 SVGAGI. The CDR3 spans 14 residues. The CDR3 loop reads CASSRDFSGNTIYF. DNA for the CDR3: TGTGCCAGCAGCCGGGACTTCTCTGGAAACACCATATATTTT.

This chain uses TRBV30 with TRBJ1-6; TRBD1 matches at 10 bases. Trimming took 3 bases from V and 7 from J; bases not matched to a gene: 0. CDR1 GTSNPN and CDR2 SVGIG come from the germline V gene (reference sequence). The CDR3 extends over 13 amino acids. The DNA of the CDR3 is TGTGCCTGGAGGACAGGGGGCAATTCACCCCTCCACTTT. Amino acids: CAWRTGGNSPLHF.

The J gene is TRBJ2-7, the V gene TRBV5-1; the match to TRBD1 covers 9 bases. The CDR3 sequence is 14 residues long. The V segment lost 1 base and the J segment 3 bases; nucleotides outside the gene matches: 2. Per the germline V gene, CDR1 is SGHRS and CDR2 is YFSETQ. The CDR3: CASSLSTGGYEQYF. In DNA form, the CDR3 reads TGCGCCAGCAGCTTGTCGACAGGGGGCTACGAGCAGTACTTC.

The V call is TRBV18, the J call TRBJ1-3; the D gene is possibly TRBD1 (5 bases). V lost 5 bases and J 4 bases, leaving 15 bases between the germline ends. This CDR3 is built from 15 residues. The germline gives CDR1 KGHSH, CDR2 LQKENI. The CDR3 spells CASSATGTLGNTIYF. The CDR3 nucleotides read TGTGCCAGCTCAGCTACCGGGACCCTAGGAAACACCATATATTTT.

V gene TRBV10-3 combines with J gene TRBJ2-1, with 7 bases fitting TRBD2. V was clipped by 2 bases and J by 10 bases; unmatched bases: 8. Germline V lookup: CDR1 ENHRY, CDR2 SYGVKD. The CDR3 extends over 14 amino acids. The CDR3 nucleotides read TGTGCCATCAGTGAGCCCGGGACTAAAGCCGAGCAGTTCTTC. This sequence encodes CAISEPGTKAEQFF.